These 10 T cell receptor beta chains came from one sample sequenced in a study of Tregs in tolerant kidney transplant recipients. These receptors are not linked to any known antigen. TCRdb keeps only in-frame clones here, not all; method: immunoSEQ multiplex PCR. The sample holds tens of thousands of clones, roughly four fifths seen once. Sequencing was carried out using Tregs from blood cultured with allogeneic cells. These receptors were collected from a human donor in good health.

This clone ranks as medium-sized. V and J are TRBV2 and TRBJ1-1, with D perhaps matching TRBD1 (5 bases). This CDR3 spans 14 amino acids. CDR1 and CDR2 (germline): SNHLY, FYNNEI. The V gene lost 0 bases and the J gene lost 3 bases, with 8 bases spanning the gap. CDR3 sequence reads: CASSEAGEYTEAFF. In nucleotides, the CDR3 is TGTGCCAGCAGTGAAGCGGGGGAATACACTGAAGCTTTCTTT.

CDR3 sequence: CASSLGAWDTQYF. The CDR3 DNA reads as TGTGCCAGCAGCTTAGGGGCTTGGGATACGCAGTATTTT. The J gene is TRBJ2-3, the V gene TRBV11-3; D is unresolved. Trimming took 1 base from V and 6 from J, leaving 8 bases between them. Germline lookup yields CDR1 SGHNT and CDR2 YENEEA. CDR3 length: 13 residues.

V usage is TRBV7-9 and J usage is TRBJ2-7; weak D call: TRBD1 (6 bases). The V gene's germline CDR1 is SEHNR and CDR2 FQNEAQ (reference sequence). V was cut by 5 bases and J by 6 bases, with 11 bases left in between. This CDR3 comprises 12 residues. Written as DNA, the CDR3 is TGTGCCAGCAGCCTTTTCAGGGGCGAGCAGTACTTC. Protein sequence: CASSLFRGEQYF.

This chain links TRBV10-1 with TRBJ1-2; TRBD1 aligns across 7 bases. The germline V gene encodes CDR1 WNHNN and CDR2 SYGVQD (reference sequence). The CDR3 runs to 13 residues. V lost 4 bases to trimming and J lost 6 bases; unmatched junction nucleotides: 5. The CDR3 protein is CASSGEGADGYTF. Here the CDR3 DNA reads TGCGCCAGCAGTGGGGAGGGGGCGGATGGCTACACCTTC.

The chain carries TRBV2 and TRBJ2-5; 9 bases fit TRBD1. The CDR3 has 14 amino acids. The V gene end was trimmed by 10 bases and the J gene end by 7 bases; junction bases not matched to a gene: 13. CDR1 and CDR2 from the germline V gene are SNHLY and FYNNEI. CDR3 loop: CATNSQGAAGTQYF. The CDR3 DNA reads as TGTGCCACTAATTCACAGGGGGCCGCTGGGACCCAGTACTTC.

By share, this clone counts as medium-sized (0.01 to 0.1%). This chain connects TRBV6-6 to TRBJ2-4; D unclear. Germline loops: CDR1 MNHNY, CDR2 SVGAGI (reference sequence). V was cut by 11 bases and J by 1 base, with 12 bases left in between. This CDR3 is built from 13 residues. The CDR3 loop is CAGRSGAKNIQYF. The CDR3 region has the DNA TGTGCCGGAAGGTCCGGGGCCAAAAACATTCAGTACTTC.

This rearrangement joins TRBV27 to TRBJ2-6, with TRBD1 identical over 9 bases. V lost 8 bases and J lost 0; bases outside the gene matches: 5. The CDR3 is made up of 16 amino acids. In germline, CDR1 is MNHEY, CDR2 SMNVEV (reference sequence). The CDR3 sequence: CASPRDRASGANVLTF. For the CDR3, the DNA is TGTGCCAGCCCCCGGGACAGGGCCTCTGGGGCCAACGTCCTGACTTTC.

CDR3 nucleotide sequence: TGTGCCAGCAGCTTGGTCGGTGGAGAGACCCAGTACTTC. Amino acid sequence: CASSLVGGETQYF. The chain carries TRBV5-4 and TRBJ2-5; no reliable D call. The CDR3 runs 13 residues. Germline V lookup: CDR1 SGHNT, CDR2 YYREEE (reference sequence). Trimming took 0 bases from V and 4 from J, leaving 7 bases between them.

This clone has only a few counts. CDR3 region: CASSRLRGGGQPQHF. The CDR3 nucleotides are TGCGCCAGCAGCCGGCTCAGAGGGGGAGGGCAGCCCCAGCATTTT. V gene TRBV4-1 combines with J gene TRBJ1-5, with a possible D match to TRBD1 (6 bases). V was shortened by 4 bases and J by 7 bases, with 17 bases between the two germline ends. The CDR3 consists of 15 residues. In germline, CDR1 is MGHRA, CDR2 YSYEKL.

The rearrangement joins TRBV4-3 to TRBJ2-2, with D possibly being TRBD2 (6 bases). V was cut by 0 bases and J by 8 bases, with 13 bases left in between. This CDR3 is 15 amino acids long. Germline CDR1 reads LGHNA; CDR2 reads YSLEER. In nucleotides, the CDR3 is TGCGCCAGCAGCCAAGATTGGGGGGTTAAGGGGGAGCTGTTTTTT. The encoded protein is CASSQDWGVKGELFF.